Described below is a single T cell receptor beta chain sequence and its context. The data were taken from a study of shared clonotypes between healthy human individuals. Whole-study context: CD8 memory received one plate per donor, CD8 naive two, CD4 memory three and CD4 naive three.

Adult donors, all healthy and HIV-negative, had no recent acute infections or vaccinations. Germline V gene sequence: CDR1 SGHRS, CDR2 YFSETQ. Trimming took 3 bases from V and 8 from J; bases not matched to a gene: 6. The CDR3 loop spans 13 amino acids. Sorted-subset replicate PCR reactions were performed with about 210 ng DNA, corresponding to 30,000 to 35,000 T cell genomes. The data were produced by immunoSEQ multiplex PCR, yet TCRdb's version contains in-frame clones alone and is incomplete. The table has about 710,000 clones, approximately 73% seen once. The sequence derives from a woman aged 25 to 39 in good health. The V and J genes are TRBV5-1 and TRBJ1-2, with 8 bases aligning to TRBD1. Sequenced: memory CD4+ T cells sorted from blood. Sample subset: CD45RA-negative fraction. CDR3: CASSYDRGGGYTF. CDR3 DNA sequence: TGCGCCAGCAGCTATGACAGGGGCGGGGGCTACACCTTC.